The clone carrying this T cell receptor (beta chain) was seen only a few times. No antigen is known for it. CDR1 is MNHNY and CDR2 is SVGAGI in the germline V gene (reference sequence). With 6 bases removed from V and 1 base from J, the gap between germline ends came to 9 bases. The CDR3 runs 13 residues. The method was immunoSEQ multiplex PCR; TCRdb's version includes in-frame clones alone and lacks a portion of them. The sample has approximately 25,000 clones, about three quarters seen once; the top ten hold 15% to 20%. The sample is drawn from a study of OX40 agonist ivuxolimab in advanced cancers. Study information: At 0.01 to 10 mg/kg, ivuxolimab was administered intravenously to patients every 2 weeks. Previous treatment with anti-PD-1, anti-PD-L1 or anti-CTLA-4 therapy was allowed; roughly 40% had received some. Overall study findings and caveats: Among patients with partial responses at 0.1-3.0 mg/kg, clonal expansion was among the lowest.

V usage is TRBV6-6 and J usage is TRBJ1-1; D is uncertain. Here the sequenced sample was CD4+ or CD8+ T cells sorted from blood, taken in a trial of the OX40 agonist ivuxolimab. The receptor comes from an adult with an advanced solid tumor such as melanoma, head and neck, liver or kidney cancer. The DNA of the CDR3 is TGTGCCAGCAGGGGGTACGGGAACACTGAAGCTTTCTTT. It encodes CASRGYGNTEAFF.